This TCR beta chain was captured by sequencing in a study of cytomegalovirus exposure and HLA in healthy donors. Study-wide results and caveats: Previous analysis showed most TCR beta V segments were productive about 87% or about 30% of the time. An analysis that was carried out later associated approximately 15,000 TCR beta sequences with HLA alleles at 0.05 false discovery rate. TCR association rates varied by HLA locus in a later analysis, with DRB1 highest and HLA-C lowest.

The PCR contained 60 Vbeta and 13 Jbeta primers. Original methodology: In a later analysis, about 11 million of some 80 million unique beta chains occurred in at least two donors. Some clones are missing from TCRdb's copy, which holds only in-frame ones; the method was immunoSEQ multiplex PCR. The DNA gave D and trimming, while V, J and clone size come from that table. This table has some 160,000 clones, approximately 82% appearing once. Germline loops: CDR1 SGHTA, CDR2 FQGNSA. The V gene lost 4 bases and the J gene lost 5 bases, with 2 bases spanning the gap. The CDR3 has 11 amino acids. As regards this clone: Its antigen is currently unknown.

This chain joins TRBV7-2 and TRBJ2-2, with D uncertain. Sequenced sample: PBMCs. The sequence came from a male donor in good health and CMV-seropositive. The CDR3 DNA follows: TGTGCCAGCAGCTCGACCGGGGAGCTGTTTTTT. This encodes CASSSTGELFF.